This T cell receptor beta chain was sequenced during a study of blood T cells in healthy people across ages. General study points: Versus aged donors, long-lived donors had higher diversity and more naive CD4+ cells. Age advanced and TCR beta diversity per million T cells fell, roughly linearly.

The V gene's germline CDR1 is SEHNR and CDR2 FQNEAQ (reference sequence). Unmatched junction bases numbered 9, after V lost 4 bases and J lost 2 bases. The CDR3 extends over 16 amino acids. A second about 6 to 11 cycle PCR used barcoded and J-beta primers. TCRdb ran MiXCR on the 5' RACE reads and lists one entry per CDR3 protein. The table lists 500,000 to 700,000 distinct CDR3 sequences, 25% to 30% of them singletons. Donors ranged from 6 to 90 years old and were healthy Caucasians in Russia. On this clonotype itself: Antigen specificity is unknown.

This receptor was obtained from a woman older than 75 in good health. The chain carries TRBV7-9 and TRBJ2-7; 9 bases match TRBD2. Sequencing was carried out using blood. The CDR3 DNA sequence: TGTGCCAGCAGCTGGTCGGGAGTAGCGGGGGCCTACGAGCAGTACTTC. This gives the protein CASSWSGVAGAYEQYF.